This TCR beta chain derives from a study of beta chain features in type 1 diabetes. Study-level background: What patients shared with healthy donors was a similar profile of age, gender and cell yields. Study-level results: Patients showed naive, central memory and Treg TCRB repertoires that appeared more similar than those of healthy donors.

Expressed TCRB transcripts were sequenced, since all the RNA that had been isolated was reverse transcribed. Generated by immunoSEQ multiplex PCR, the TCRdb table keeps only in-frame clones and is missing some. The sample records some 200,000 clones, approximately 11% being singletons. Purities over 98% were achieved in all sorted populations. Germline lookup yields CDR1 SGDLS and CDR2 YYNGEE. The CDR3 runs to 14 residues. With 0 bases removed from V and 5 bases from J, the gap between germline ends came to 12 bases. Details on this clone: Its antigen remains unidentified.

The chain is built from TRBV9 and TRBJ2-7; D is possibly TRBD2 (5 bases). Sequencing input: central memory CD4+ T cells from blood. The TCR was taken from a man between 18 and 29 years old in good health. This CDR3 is CASSVGGRRDEQYF. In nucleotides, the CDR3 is TGTGCCAGCAGCGTAGGTGGCAGGCGGGACGAGCAGTACTTC. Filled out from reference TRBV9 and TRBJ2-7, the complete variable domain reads DSGVTQTPKHLITATGQRVTLRCSPRSGDLSVYWYQQSLDQGLQFLIQYYNGEERAKGNILERFSAQQFPDLHSELNLSSLELGDSALYFCASSVGGRRDEQYFGPGTRLTVT.